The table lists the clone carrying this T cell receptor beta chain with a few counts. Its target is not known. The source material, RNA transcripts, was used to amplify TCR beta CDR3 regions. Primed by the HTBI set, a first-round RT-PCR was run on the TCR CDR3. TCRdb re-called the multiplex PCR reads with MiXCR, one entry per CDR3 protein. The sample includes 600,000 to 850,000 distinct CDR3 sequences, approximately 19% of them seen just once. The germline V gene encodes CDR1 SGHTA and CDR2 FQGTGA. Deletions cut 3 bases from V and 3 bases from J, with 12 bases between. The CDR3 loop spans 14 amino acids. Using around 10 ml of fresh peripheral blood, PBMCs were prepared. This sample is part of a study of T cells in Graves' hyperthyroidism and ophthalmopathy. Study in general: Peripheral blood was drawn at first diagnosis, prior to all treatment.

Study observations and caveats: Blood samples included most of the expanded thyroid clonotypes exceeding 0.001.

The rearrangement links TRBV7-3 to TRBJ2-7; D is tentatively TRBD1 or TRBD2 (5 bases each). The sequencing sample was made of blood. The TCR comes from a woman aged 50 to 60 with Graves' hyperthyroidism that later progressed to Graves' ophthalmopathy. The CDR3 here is CASSFWDQGYEQYF. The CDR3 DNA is TGTGCCAGCAGCTTCTGGGACCAAGGCTACGAGCAGTACTTC.